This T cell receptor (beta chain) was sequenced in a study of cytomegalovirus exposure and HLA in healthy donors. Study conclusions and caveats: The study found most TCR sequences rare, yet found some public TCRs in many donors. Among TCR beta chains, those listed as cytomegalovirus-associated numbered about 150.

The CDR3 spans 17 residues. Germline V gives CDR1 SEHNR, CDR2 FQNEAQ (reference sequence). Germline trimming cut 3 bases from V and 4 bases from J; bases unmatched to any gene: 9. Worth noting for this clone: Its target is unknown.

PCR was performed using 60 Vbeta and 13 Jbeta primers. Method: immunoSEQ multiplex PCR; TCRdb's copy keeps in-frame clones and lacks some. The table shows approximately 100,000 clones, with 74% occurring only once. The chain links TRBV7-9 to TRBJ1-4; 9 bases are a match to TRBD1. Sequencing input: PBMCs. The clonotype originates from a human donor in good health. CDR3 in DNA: TGTGCCAGCAGCTTCGGGACAGGGTTCTTGAGTAATGAAAAACTGTTTTTT. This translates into CASSFGTGFLSNEKLFF.